The 32 T cell receptor beta chains presented below share a single source sample, sequenced in a study of blood T cell repertoires in COVID-19. TCRdb keeps only in-frame clones here, not all; method: immunoSEQ multiplex PCR. Among about 310,000 clones listed, almost 90% were seen once. Sequencing used peripheral blood. The receptors here all came from a woman in her twenties or thirties with COVID-19, enrolled during active disease.

This clone was counted a single time. The J gene is TRBJ2-1, the V gene TRBV19; 13 positions match TRBD2. Germline V gene lookup returns CDR1 LNHDA and CDR2 SQIVND (reference sequence). The CDR3 covers 17 residues. J lost 6 bases, V lost 6 bases, and 11 bases had no gene match. This chain's CDR3 is CASRFSGLAGEGNEQFF. The CDR3 coding sequence is TGTGCCAGTAGATTCTCCGGACTAGCGGGAGAGGGCAATGAGCAGTTCTTC.

The J gene is TRBJ1-2, the V gene TRBV30; 7 nucleotides match TRBD1. Germline V gives CDR1 GTSNPN, CDR2 SVGIG (reference sequence). J lost 4 bases, V lost 5 bases, and 7 bases had no gene match. CDR3 size: 13 residues. The CDR3 here is CAWEGGAGYGYTF. CDR3 nucleotides: TGTGCCTGGGAAGGGGGCGCGGGCTATGGCTACACCTTC.

V usage is TRBV5-1 and J usage is TRBJ2-1, with D tentatively TRBD2 (6 bases). The CDR3 totals 16 residues. The V gene's germline CDR1 is SGHRS and CDR2 YFSETQ. Trimming took off 3 bases at V and 2 bases at J, with 15 bases between the two ends. CDR3 sequence: CASSSARERPYNEQFF. Written as DNA, the CDR3 is TGCGCCAGCAGCTCCGCCCGGGAGAGACCCTACAATGAGCAGTTCTTC.

This sequence joins TRBV6-5 and TRBJ2-7; 9 nucleotides align to TRBD1. The CDR3 has 14 amino acids. The germline V gene encodes CDR1 MNHEY and CDR2 SVGAGI. V lost 8 bases, J lost 6 bases, and 11 bases stayed unmatched. The CDR3 sequence is CASQNRDRVGEQYF. The CDR3 region has the DNA TGTGCCAGCCAAAACCGGGACAGGGTAGGCGAGCAGTACTTC.

The chain joins TRBV24-1 to TRBJ2-5, with 9 bases lining up with TRBD2. V lost 6 bases, J lost 4 bases, and 5 bases stayed unmatched. Germline V gives CDR1 KGHDR, CDR2 SFDVKD. This CDR3 region has 14 residues. CDR3 nucleotides: TGTGCCACCAGTTCCAGCGGGAGGCGAGAGACCCAGTACTTC. As protein: CATSSSGRRETQYF.

The CDR3 nucleotides read TGCAGCGTGGGAGACAGGGGGCCCACTGAAGCTTTCTTT. It yields the protein CSVGDRGPTEAFF. The V gene is TRBV29-1, the J gene TRBJ1-1, with 10 positions matching TRBD1. Germline V gene lookup returns CDR1 SQVTM and CDR2 ANQGSEA. This CDR3 region has 13 residues. V trimming: 6 bases; J trimming: 4 bases; junction bases outside the gene matches: 5.

V is TRBV10-3 and J is TRBJ1-6; D possibly corresponds to TRBD1 (6 bases). Germline V gene data show CDR1 as ENHRY and CDR2 as SYGVKD. The CDR3 consists of 14 residues. Trimming stripped 10 bases from V and 3 bases from J, with 13 bases between. The CDR3 protein is CATSMDSYNSPLHF. The CDR3 nucleotides are TGTGCCACCAGCATGGACAGCTATAATTCACCCCTCCACTTT.

The rearrangement uses TRBV9 and TRBJ2-1; TRBD2 aligns across 8 bases. CDR3 length: 15 amino acids. CDR1 is SGDLS, CDR2 YYNGEE, per germline. The V segment lost 4 bases and the J segment 2 bases; nucleotides outside the gene matches: 5. Here the CDR3 DNA reads TGTGCCAGCAGCCCCCAGGGACTAGCCTACAATGAGCAGTTCTTC. Amino acid sequence: CASSPQGLAYNEQFF.

CDR3 region: CASSAAYGQINEQFF. The CDR3 coding sequence is TGTGCCAGCAGCGCCGCCTACGGACAGATCAATGAGCAGTTCTTC. The genes are TRBV13 and TRBJ2-1, with D possibly matching TRBD1 (6 bases). The CDR3 loop spans 15 amino acids. Looked up from germline, CDR1 is PRHDT and CDR2 is FYEKMQ (reference sequence). V shed 5 bases and J shed 6 bases, with 17 bases lying between them.

The V and J genes are TRBV7-2 and TRBJ1-5, with a tentative D call TRBD1 (5 bases). The CDR3 is 14 amino acids. Germline loops: CDR1 SGHTA, CDR2 FQGNSA. Trimming pared 5 bases from V and 8 bases from J, leaving 16 bases between. This CDR3 is CASSTSGTLEPQHF. CDR3 bases: TGTGCCAGCAGCACCTCCGGGACTTTGGAGCCCCAGCATTTT.

The J gene is TRBJ1-3, the V gene TRBV2, with D uncertain. CDR1 and CDR2 (germline): SNHLY, FYNNEI. Trimming removed 8 bases from V and 0 bases from J, with 8 bases in between. This CDR3 region has 13 residues. For the CDR3, the DNA is TGTGCCAGCGGGCTTTACTCTGGAAACACCATATATTTT. Translated: CASGLYSGNTIYF. Supplemented by reference TRBV2 and TRBJ1-3, the full variable domain reads EPEVTQTPSHQVTQMGQEVILRCVPISNHLYFYWYRQILGQKVEFLVSFYNNEISEKSEIFDDQFSVERPDGSNFTLKIRSTKLEDSAMYFCASGLYSGNTIYFGEGSWLTVV.

This clone showed up just once. The rearrangement uses TRBV25-1 and TRBJ1-2; no firm D call. CDR1 is MGHDK and CDR2 is SYGVNS in the germline V gene. Trimming left V 6 bases short and J 6 bases short, with 20 bases between. CDR3 length: 15 amino acids. The CDR3 nucleotides read TGTGCCAGCAGACACACCTCCAGCGATGTCAATGGCTACACCTTC. Protein sequence: CASRHTSSDVNGYTF.

This chain links TRBV27 with TRBJ2-1; tentative D call: TRBD2 (5 bases). Germline V CDR1 and CDR2: MNHEY, SMNVEV (reference sequence). V was clipped by 2 bases and J by 4 bases, with 12 bases between them. CDR3 length equals 15 residues. Written as DNA, the CDR3 is TGTGCCAGCAGTTTAAGAGGGAGTGGGTACAATGAGCAGTTCTTC. This sequence encodes CASSLRGSGYNEQFF.

This clone was counted once. The rearrangement links TRBV25-1 to TRBJ2-7, with a weak D call TRBD2 (7 bases). Germline V gene sequence: CDR1 MGHDK, CDR2 SYGVNS. V was clipped by 3 bases and J by 2 bases, with 23 bases between them. The CDR3 has 18 amino acids. Here the CDR3 DNA reads TGTGCCAGCAGTGATGACATTAAGGGGGGGAAGTATACCTACGAGCAGTACTTC. It specifies CASSDDIKGGKYTYEQYF.

With regard to this clone: A read error may account for a junction end that differs from germline. V gene TRBV19 combines with J gene TRBJ1-5; the D gene is possibly TRBD1 (6 bases). This CDR3 has 14 amino acids. The V gene's germline CDR1 is LNHDA and CDR2 SQIVND (reference sequence). CDR3 bases: TGTGCCAGTAGTGTAGACAGGTGGTTACAGCCCCAGCATTTT. Amino acid sequence: CASSVDRWLQPQHF.

This chain joins TRBV9 and TRBJ1-3, with TRBD1 matching over 8 bases. This CDR3 is 16 amino acids long. V lost 0 bases, J lost 0 bases, and 2 bases stayed unmatched. The germline gives CDR1 SGDLS, CDR2 YYNGEE. In DNA form, the CDR3 reads TGTGCCAGCAGCGTAGGGGGACAGGCCTCTGGAAACACCATATATTTT. Its protein is CASSVGGQASGNTIYF.

The genes are TRBV6-5 and TRBJ2-1, with 7 bases identical to TRBD1. This CDR3 is built from 15 residues. Losses at the gene ends were 0 bases for V and 4 bases for J; bases not matched to a gene: 3. Germline CDR1 reads MNHEY; CDR2 reads SVGAGI. This chain's CDR3 is CASSYSTGRYNEQFF. The CDR3 nucleotides are TGTGCCAGCAGTTACTCGACAGGGCGATACAATGAGCAGTTCTTC.

This clone was seen once. The rearrangement uses TRBV19 and TRBJ1-5; D unclear. Trimming cost V 4 bases and J 1 base, with 14 bases left between them. CDR1 LNHDA and CDR2 SQIVND come from the germline V gene (reference sequence). The CDR3 spans 16 residues. CDR3 amino acids: CASSTTGGNSNQPQHF. Here the CDR3 DNA reads TGTGCCAGTAGTACGACGGGAGGGAACAGCAATCAGCCCCAGCATTTT. Combining the CDR3 with reference TRBV19 and TRBJ1-5 gives the whole variable domain DGGITQSPKYLFRKEGQNVTLSCEQNLNHDAMYWYRQDPGQGLRLIYYSQIVNDFQKGDIAEGYSVSREKKESFPLTVTSAQKNPTAFYLCASSTTGGNSNQPQHFGDGTRLSIL.

This clone was seen a few times. The gene calls are TRBV10-1 and TRBJ2-2; 8 nucleotides line up with TRBD1. The germline V gene encodes CDR1 WNHNN and CDR2 SYGVQD (reference sequence). Losses at the gene ends were 4 bases for V and 6 bases for J; bases not matched to a gene: 1. CDR3 size: 13 residues. The CDR3 protein is CASSVQGAGELFF. The CDR3 DNA sequence: TGCGCCAGCAGTGTACAGGGGGCCGGGGAGCTGTTTTTT.

The chain combines TRBV28 with TRBJ2-7; 11 bases are a match to TRBD1. Germline trimming cut 3 bases from V and 7 bases from J; bases unmatched to any gene: 8. CDR3 length equals 15 residues. The V gene's germline CDR1 is MDHEN and CDR2 SYDVKM. The CDR3 protein is CASSLQGQGDREQYF. CDR3 in DNA: TGTGCCAGCAGTTTGCAGGGACAGGGGGACCGTGAGCAGTACTTC.

The chain uses TRBV5-1 and TRBJ2-1; the match to TRBD2 covers 7 bases. The V and J ends lost 7 bases and 3 bases, in that order; junction bases with no gene match: 10. The CDR3 covers 15 residues. CDR1 is SGHRS, CDR2 YFSETQ, per germline. In DNA form, the CDR3 reads TGCGCCAGCGGGATAGCGACGGGAGGCTACAATGAGCAGTTCTTC. It is translated as CASGIATGGYNEQFF.

This clone came up a few times. The chain has TRBV6-4 and TRBJ2-1; 8 bases agree with TRBD2. This CDR3 is 14 amino acids long. The germline V gene encodes CDR1 MRHNA and CDR2 SNTAGT. Trimming took 3 bases from V and 8 from J; bases not matched to a gene: 6. CDR3 protein: CASSEAGGNHEQFF. CDR3 sequence (DNA): TGTGCCAGCAGTGAGGCGGGAGGTAACCATGAGCAGTTCTTC.

The chain has TRBV19 and TRBJ2-2; D might be TRBD1 (5 bases). The CDR3 is 15 amino acids. The ends were cut back, 6 bases at V and 1 base at J, with 12 bases in the middle. CDR1 and CDR2 from the germline V gene are LNHDA and SQIVND (reference sequence). DNA of the CDR3: TGTGCCAGTAGCCGACAGCCCCTGAACACCGGGGAGCTGTTTTTT. It encodes CASSRQPLNTGELFF.

The rearrangement links TRBV21-1 to TRBJ2-5; the table's D call, TRBD2, was not checked against the DNA. TRBV21-1 is given as a pseudogene. The CDR3 has 14 residues. Written as DNA, the CDR3 is TGTGCCCTAGGGTTACGGGAGGGCCAAGAGACCCAGTACTTC. It specifies CALGLREGQETQYF.

The J gene is TRBJ2-4, the V gene TRBV5-5; 7 positions agree with TRBD1. The V gene's germline CDR1 is SGHKS and CDR2 YYEKEE (reference sequence). The CDR3 is 16 residues long. With 4 bases clipped from V and 8 bases from J, the junction kept 15 bases outside the gene matches. The CDR3 nucleotides read TGTGCCAGCAGCCCTGACAGGGCCCAGGGTTGGGACATTCAGTACTTC. Protein product: CASSPDRAQGWDIQYF. Drawing the rest from reference TRBV5-5 and TRBJ2-4, the complete variable domain is DAGVTQSPTHLIKTRGQQVTLRCSPISGHKSVSWYQQVLGQGPQFIFQYYEKEERGRGNFPDRFSARQFPNYSSELNVNALLLGDSALYLCASSPDRAQGWDIQYFGAGTRLSVL.

The chain carries TRBV12-3 or TRBV12-4 and TRBJ1-1; TRBD1 aligns across 7 bases. There are 12 residues in the CDR3. The V gene end was trimmed by 5 bases and the J gene end by 11 bases; junction bases not matched to a gene: 8. The CDR3 here is CASSPDRVVAFF. CDR3 DNA: TGTGCCAGCAGTCCTGACAGGGTGGTTGCTTTCTTT.

This clone was counted only a few times. The chain uses TRBV19 and TRBJ1-2; 9 bases fit TRBD1. Germline CDR1 LNHDA, CDR2 SQIVND (reference sequence). J gave up 10 bases and V 6 bases, and 6 bases lay outside the gene matches. The CDR3 sequence is 12 residues long. CDR3 loop: CASRPGQGPYTF. The CDR3 DNA follows: TGTGCCAGTAGGCCGGGACAGGGACCCTACACCTTC. Using reference TRBV19 and TRBJ1-2 for the parts outside the CDR3, the full variable domain is DGGITQSPKYLFRKEGQNVTLSCEQNLNHDAMYWYRQDPGQGLRLIYYSQIVNDFQKGDIAEGYSVSREKKESFPLTVTSAQKNPTAFYLCASRPGQGPYTFGSGTRLTVV.

The J gene is TRBJ2-1, the V gene TRBV7-2, with 10 bases fitting TRBD2. CDR3 length equals 14 residues. Trimming took 5 bases from V and 7 from J; bases not matched to a gene: 5. The V gene's germline CDR1 is SGHTA and CDR2 FQGNSA. The chain's CDR3 is CASSQREGRNEQFF. The CDR3 bases are TGTGCCAGCAGCCAGCGGGAGGGCCGGAATGAGCAGTTCTTC.

The chain couples TRBV7-2 to TRBJ1-1; 8 nucleotides line up with TRBD1. V was pared by 1 base and J by 4 bases, with 8 bases of the junction left unmatched. CDR3 length: 16 residues. Germline V lookup: CDR1 SGHTA, CDR2 FQGNSA. This chain's CDR3 is CASSLEGQVGGTEAFF. In DNA form, the CDR3 reads TGTGCCAGCAGCTTAGAGGGACAGGTGGGTGGCACTGAAGCTTTCTTT.

The chain recombines TRBV4-1 with TRBJ1-6; TRBD1 agrees at 7 bases. The CDR3 has 16 amino acids. Germline V gene sequence: CDR1 MGHRA, CDR2 YSYEKL. Trimming removed 1 base from V and 5 bases from J; junction bases left unmatched: 5. DNA of the CDR3: TGCGCCAGCAGCCAAGCCTTGGACAGGAATAATTCACCCCTCCACTTT. Residues: CASSQALDRNNSPLHF.

This chain joins TRBV2 and TRBJ2-3; 9 bases match TRBD2. The germline gives CDR1 SNHLY, CDR2 FYNNEI. The CDR3 spans 13 residues. V lost 7 bases, J lost 6 bases, and 5 bases stayed unmatched. The CDR3 bases are TGTGCCAGCACGGGACTAGCATCCGATACGCAGTATTTT. As protein: CASTGLASDTQYF.

The chain links TRBV28 to TRBJ2-7, with 9 positions matching TRBD1. The J segment lost 3 bases and the V segment lost 2 bases, leaving 5 bases of the junction unmatched. Germline CDR1 is MDHEN and CDR2 is SYDVKM. This CDR3 spans 15 amino acids. CDR3 residues: CASSLPGTGIYEQYF. The CDR3 DNA reads as TGTGCCAGCAGTTTACCCGGGACAGGGATCTACGAGCAGTACTTC.